A single sample is the source of the 26 T cell receptor beta chains below, sequenced in a study of cytomegalovirus exposure and HLA in healthy donors. The PCR was carried out with 60 Vbeta primers and 13 Jbeta primers. Clones were sequenced by immunoSEQ multiplex PCR, and TCRdb holds only the in-frame ones, with some missing. Of 170,000 or so clones in the sample, roughly four fifths were seen once. Input material: PBMCs. These receptors were obtained from a woman in her forties or fifties in good health and CMV-seronegative.

In this sample, this clone turned up once. The V and J genes are TRBV5-6 and TRBJ1-2, with D unclear. With 4 bases removed from V and 4 bases from J, the gap between germline ends came to 17 bases. The CDR3 has 15 amino acids. Germline-derived CDR1 and CDR2 are SGHDT and YYEEEE. CDR3 nucleotide sequence: TGTGCCAGCAGCCTTCGCGGAGAGGCCATCTATGGCTACACCTTC. Protein: CASSLRGEAIYGYTF.

The V gene is TRBV7-8, the J gene TRBJ1-4; D gene unclear. The CDR3 has 14 amino acids. Trimming took 5 bases from V and 4 from J, leaving 11 bases between them. Germline lookup yields CDR1 SGHVS and CDR2 FQNEAQ. Here the CDR3 DNA reads TGTGCCAGCAGCCCACGCGACTTTAATGAAAAACTGTTTTTT. It codes for CASSPRDFNEKLFF.

This rearrangement joins TRBV4-3 to TRBJ1-2; 8 bases agree with TRBD1. The V gene's germline CDR1 is LGHNA and CDR2 YSLEER. V gave up 0 bases and J gave up 4 bases; unmatched junction bases: 10. The CDR3 sequence is 17 residues long. This chain's CDR3 is CASSQDSSGQAGYGYTF. CDR3 coding DNA: TGCGCCAGCAGCCAAGACTCATCGGGACAGGCCGGCTATGGCTACACCTTC.

This sequence joins TRBV28 and TRBJ1-5; D might be TRBD1 (6 bases). CDR3 length: 14 residues. Trimming took off 6 bases at V and 10 bases at J, with 19 bases between the two ends. Looked up from germline, CDR1 is MDHEN and CDR2 is SYDVKM. CDR3 loop: CASSPPGGELPQHF. The DNA of the CDR3 is TGTGCCAGCAGCCCACCGGGGGGCGAACTTCCCCAGCATTTT.

The CDR3 region is CASSTPPGGGRQFF. The CDR3 DNA follows: TGTGCCAGCAGCACCCCACCGGGGGGGGGACGGCAGTTCTTC. This sequence joins TRBV9 and TRBJ2-1, with 8 bases that match TRBD2. The CDR3 is 14 residues long. The V and J ends lost 4 bases and 12 bases, in that order; junction bases with no gene match: 12. The germline V gene has CDR1 SGDLS and CDR2 YYNGEE.

The gene calls are TRBV5-1 and TRBJ2-3; 10 nucleotides line up with TRBD2. CDR1 is SGHRS and CDR2 is YFSETQ in the germline V gene. The ends lost 0 bases at V and 6 bases at J; junction bases unmatched: 7. The CDR3 extends over 16 amino acids. The CDR3 region has the DNA TGCGCCAGCAGCTTGGCCGGAGCGGGGGGGAGGGATACGCAGTATTTT. Translating it yields CASSLAGAGGRDTQYF.

The sample holds a few counts of this clone. The chain has TRBV19 and TRBJ1-1; 7 positions match TRBD1. This CDR3 is built from 15 residues. The trim removed 5 bases at V and 2 bases at J, leaving 8 bases unmatched. In germline, CDR1 is LNHDA, CDR2 SQIVND (reference sequence). The CDR3 bases are TGTGCCAGTAGTTTACGACAGGGTCGAAACACTGAAGCTTTCTTT. It translates to CASSLRQGRNTEAFF.

This clone appeared a single time. V gene TRBV28 combines with J gene TRBJ2-5; no clear D. The J call is uncertain, as TRBJ2-7 better fits the DNA end. The CDR3 is 12 amino acids. The germline V gene encodes CDR1 MDHEN and CDR2 SYDVKM. CDR3 loop: CASSSPPYEQYF. CDR3 in DNA: TGTGCCAGCAGTTCCCCGCCCTACGAGCAGTACTTC.

The chain combines TRBV21-1 with TRBJ2-1; TRBD2, the table's D call, lacks a check against the DNA. TRBV21-1 is listed as a pseudogene. CDR3 length equals 14 residues. The CDR3: CASSKVRTSGEQFF. The CDR3 coding sequence is TGTGCCAGCAGCAAAGTTAGGACTAGCGGGGAGCAGTTCTTC.

The chain recombines TRBV7-8 with TRBJ2-3; 10 bases map to TRBD1. CDR1 is SGHVS and CDR2 is FQNEAQ in the germline V gene. The CDR3 contains 16 residues. J gave up 0 bases and V 3 bases, and 3 bases lay outside the gene matches. The CDR3 DNA follows: TGTGCCAGCAGCTTGACAGGGGGCCGAAGCACAGATACGCAGTATTTT. Translation gives CASSLTGGRSTDTQYF.

The chain combines TRBV2 with TRBJ2-7, with 10 bases fitting TRBD1. The germline V gene has CDR1 SNHLY and CDR2 FYNNEI. CDR3 size: 16 residues. After removal of 6 bases from V and 3 bases from J, the junction contained 11 bases not matched to a gene. This CDR3 is CASSYWTGGGNYEQYF. The CDR3 DNA reads TGTGCCAGCAGCTACTGGACAGGGGGTGGTAACTACGAGCAGTACTTC.

J is TRBJ1-3 and V is TRBV15, with D uncertain. Per germline, CDR1 LNHNV and CDR2 YYDKDF (reference sequence). V dropped 0 bases and J dropped 0 bases, with 3 bases sitting between them. The CDR3 is 14 amino acids. CDR3 sequence: CATSRDSSGNTIYF. In nucleotides, the CDR3 is TGTGCCACCAGCAGAGACAGCTCTGGAAACACCATATATTTT.

The chain links TRBV4-2 to TRBJ1-2; no definite D call. Trimming stripped 0 bases from V and 2 bases from J, with 7 bases between. The CDR3 has 14 residues. CDR1 is LGHNA and CDR2 is YNFKEQ in the germline V gene. The CDR3 region is CASSQDPGNYGYTF. The CDR3 coding sequence is TGTGCCAGCAGCCAAGATCCCGGGAACTATGGCTACACCTTC.

This clone was counted a single time. The rearrangement joins TRBV28 to TRBJ2-2, with D unresolved. V lost 4 bases, J lost 9 bases, and 12 bases lay in between. CDR3 length: 13 residues. Germline loops: CDR1 MDHEN, CDR2 SYDVKM. This CDR3 is CASSSPGLRELFF. The CDR3 DNA reads as TGTGCCAGCAGTTCTCCTGGCCTCCGGGAGCTGTTTTTT.

The chain carries TRBV4-3 and TRBJ2-5, with a tentative D call TRBD1 (5 bases). This CDR3 has 14 residues. With 0 bases removed from V and 6 bases from J, the gap between germline ends came to 11 bases. Germline V lookup: CDR1 LGHNA, CDR2 YSLEER. The CDR3 sequence is CASSQEGQGKTQYF. Here the CDR3 DNA reads TGCGCCAGCAGCCAAGAAGGCCAGGGAAAGACCCAGTACTTC.

The V and J genes are TRBV2 and TRBJ2-2, with D tentatively TRBD1 (6 bases). The CDR3 extends over 15 amino acids. Between the trimmed V and J ends, which lost 1 base and 0 bases, there was a span of 6 bases. Germline lookup yields CDR1 SNHLY and CDR2 FYNNEI. Written as DNA, the CDR3 is TGTGCCAGCAGTGAAGGGACAGCGAACACCGGGGAGCTGTTTTTT. Translation gives CASSEGTANTGELFF.

This rearrangement joins TRBV12-5 to TRBJ1-1; D is undetermined. V shed 7 bases and J shed 0 bases, with 15 bases lying between them. The V gene's germline CDR1 is LGHNT and CDR2 FRNRAP. The CDR3 is 15 amino acids. The CDR3: CASAEAGSLNTEAFF. The CDR3 bases are TGTGCTAGTGCCGAAGCGGGTTCCCTGAACACTGAAGCTTTCTTT.

In this sample, this clone turned up a few times. This chain uses TRBV5-1 with TRBJ2-5, with 8 bases that match TRBD2. The germline V gene has CDR1 SGHRS and CDR2 YFSETQ. The CDR3 loop spans 17 amino acids. Germline trimming cut 4 bases from V and 1 base from J; bases unmatched to any gene: 12. Here the CDR3 DNA reads TGCGCCAGCAGCAGGGCCCGGGAGCGGGGGATCCAAGAGACCCAGTACTTC. The encoded protein is CASSRARERGIQETQYF.

The chain joins TRBV9 to TRBJ2-1, with unresolved D. CDR1 is SGDLS, CDR2 YYNGEE, per germline. CDR3 length equals 13 residues. The V and J ends lost 0 bases and 4 bases respectively, with 5 bases between them. The CDR3 spells CASSVVYYNEQFF. Written as DNA, the CDR3 is TGTGCCAGCAGCGTAGTGTATTACAATGAGCAGTTCTTC.

The rearrangement links TRBV21-1 to TRBJ2-7; TRBD1 was called by the table and not checked on the DNA. TRBV21-1 is labeled a pseudogene. This CDR3 has 12 amino acids. This CDR3 is CASRRSQDRQYF. CDR3 nucleotide sequence: TGTGCCAGCAGGCGATCGCAGGACAGGCAGTACTTC.

Regarding this clone: An end of the junction differs from the germline gene, which may be a read error. The chain is built from TRBV7-9 and TRBJ2-7; 8 nucleotides agree with TRBD1. The CDR3 sequence is 14 residues long. From germline, CDR1 is SEHNR and CDR2 FQNEAQ (reference sequence). The CDR3 nucleotides read TGTTCCAGCAGCTTATCAGGGGGCCCGGACACTTCCTACTTC. Its translation: CSSSLSGGPDTSYF.

CDR3 in amino acids: CASSEERETQYF. The DNA of the CDR3 is TGTGCCAGCTCAGAGGAAAGAGAGACCCAGTACTTC. The gene calls are TRBV18 and TRBJ2-5; no reliable D call. CDR3 length: 12 residues. Germline CDR1 reads KGHSH; CDR2 reads LQKENI. The V gene lost 5 bases and the J gene lost 4 bases, with 8 bases spanning the gap.

The chain carries TRBV10-3 and TRBJ2-3; TRBD2 aligns across 10 bases. The junction had 10 bases not matched to a gene; V was cut back by 6 bases and J by 4 bases. The CDR3 contains 16 residues. Germline V gene data show CDR1 as ENHRY and CDR2 as SYGVKD. In DNA, the CDR3 is TGTGCCATCAGCTCAATTAGCGGGAGGTCAGCAGATACGCAGTATTTT. Translated: CAISSISGRSADTQYF.

The genes are TRBV2 and TRBJ1-5, with 9 nucleotides matching TRBD1. This CDR3 region has 15 residues. Germline lookup yields CDR1 SNHLY and CDR2 FYNNEI. J gave up 7 bases and V 6 bases, and 10 bases lay outside the gene matches. The CDR3 DNA reads as TGTGCCAGCAGAGACCGGACAGGGGAAGGGCAGCCCCAGCATTTT. Translated, it gives CASRDRTGEGQPQHF.

The gene calls are TRBV29-1 and TRBJ2-7, with 9 nucleotides matching TRBD1. CDR3 length: 14 amino acids. V dropped 7 bases and J dropped 1; count of bases not matched to a gene: 8. Germline loops: CDR1 SQVTM, CDR2 ANQGSEA. The CDR3 sequence is CSAQQGARSYEQYF. DNA for the CDR3: TGCAGCGCCCAACAGGGGGCGAGGTCCTACGAGCAGTACTTC.

The rearrangement links TRBV11-1 to TRBJ2-3; D may be TRBD2 (6 bases). CDR3 length: 15 amino acids. CDR1 is SGHAT, CDR2 FQDESV, per germline (reference sequence). With 3 bases removed from V and 0 bases from J, the gap between germline ends came to 10 bases. The CDR3 region is CASSFLGTSTDTQYF. CDR3 bases: TGTGCCAGCAGCTTCCTGGGGACTAGCACAGATACGCAGTATTTT.